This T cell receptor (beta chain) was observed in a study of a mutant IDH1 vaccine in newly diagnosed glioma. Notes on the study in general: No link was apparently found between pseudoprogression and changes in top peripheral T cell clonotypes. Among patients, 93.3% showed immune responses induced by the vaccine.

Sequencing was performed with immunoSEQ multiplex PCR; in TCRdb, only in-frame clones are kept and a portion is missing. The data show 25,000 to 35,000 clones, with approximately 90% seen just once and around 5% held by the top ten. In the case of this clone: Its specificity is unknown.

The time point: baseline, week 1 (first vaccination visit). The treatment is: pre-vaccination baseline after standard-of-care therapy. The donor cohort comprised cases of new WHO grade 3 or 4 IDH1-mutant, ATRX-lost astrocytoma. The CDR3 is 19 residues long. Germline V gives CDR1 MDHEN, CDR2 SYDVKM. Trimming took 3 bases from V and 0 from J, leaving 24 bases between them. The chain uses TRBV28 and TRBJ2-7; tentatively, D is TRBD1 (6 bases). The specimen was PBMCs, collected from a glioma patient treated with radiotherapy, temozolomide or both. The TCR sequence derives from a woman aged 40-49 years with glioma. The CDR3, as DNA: TGTGCCAGCAGTTTTTCCCGGATGGACAGAACCCATTACTCCTACGAGCAGTACTTC. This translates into CASSFSRMDRTHYSYEQYF.